Presented here are 7 T cell receptor beta chains from one specimen sequenced in a study of long-term antiretroviral therapy in people with HIV. Version v3.0 of the immunoSEQ assay ran at survey level. The method was immunoSEQ multiplex PCR; TCRdb's version includes in-frame clones alone and lacks a portion of them. The table records just over 15,000 clones, about 86% of them present only once. The material was unsorted PBMCs, obtained just before starting antiretroviral therapy. The receptors stem from a man between 40 and 49 years old with HIV.

The rearrangement joins TRBV5-1 to TRBJ1-1; 9 bases line up with TRBD1. Germline V gives CDR1 SGHRS, CDR2 YFSETQ. The CDR3 is made up of 14 amino acids. The junction had 3 bases not matched to a gene; V was cut back by 3 bases and J by 3 bases. The CDR3 nucleotides are TGCGCCAGCAGCTCGGGACAGGGTTACACTGAAGCTTTCTTT. It yields the protein CASSSGQGYTEAFF.

The V and J genes are TRBV5-1 and TRBJ2-1; 9 bases fit TRBD2. The germline V gene has CDR1 SGHRS and CDR2 YFSETQ. The CDR3 spans 16 residues. Unmatched junction bases numbered 11, after V lost 4 bases and J lost 6 bases. The CDR3 nucleotides read TGCGCCAGCAGCGATGCCCATGGGCGGGGGGGCAATGAGCAGTTCTTC. Residues: CASSDAHGRGGNEQFF. The full variable domain, completed using reference TRBV5-1 and TRBJ2-1, is KAGVTQTPRYLIKTRGQQVTLSCSPISGHRSVSWYQQTPGQGLQFLFEYFSETQRNKGNFPGRFSGRQFSNSRSEMNVSTLELGDSALYLCASSDAHGRGGNEQFFGPGTRLTVL.

The chain couples TRBV7-9 to TRBJ2-5; no clear D. With 3 bases removed from V and 2 bases from J, the gap between germline ends came to 13 bases. Germline assignment: CDR1 SEHNR and CDR2 FQNEAQ (reference sequence). The CDR3 length is 15 residues. The CDR3 region has the DNA TGTGCCAGCAGCTTCGGCAGTTATAATCAAGAGACCCAGTACTTC. Translating gives CASSFGSYNQETQYF.

V gene TRBV11-2 combines with J gene TRBJ2-1, with unresolved D. Germline-derived CDR1 and CDR2 are SGHAT and FQNNGV. There are 12 residues in the CDR3. The ends were cut back, 7 bases at V and 8 bases at J, with 12 bases in the middle. The CDR3 spells CASMGIGDEQFF. For the CDR3, the DNA is TGTGCCAGCATGGGGATAGGCGATGAGCAGTTCTTC.

This chain uses TRBV19 with TRBJ1-4, with D perhaps matching TRBD1 (5 bases). With 7 bases removed from V and 0 bases from J, the gap between germline ends came to 12 bases. Germline loops: CDR1 LNHDA, CDR2 SQIVND (reference sequence). This CDR3 region has 15 residues. The CDR3 DNA is TGTGCCAGTACCTCCCGGACATCAACTAATGAAAAACTGTTTTTT. Its translation: CASTSRTSTNEKLFF.

The chain recombines TRBV4-1 with TRBJ2-4; 8 bases align to TRBD1. This CDR3 spans 15 amino acids. Germline V gene lookup returns CDR1 MGHRA and CDR2 YSYEKL. The junction had 6 bases not matched to a gene; V was cut back by 0 bases and J by 8 bases. CDR3 DNA sequence: TGCGCCAGCAGCCAAGACAGGGGGCGAGGGGACATTCAGTACTTC. Translation: CASSQDRGRGDIQYF.

The genes are TRBV9 and TRBJ2-3; 10 bases map to TRBD2. The CDR3 sequence is 15 residues long. In germline, CDR1 is SGDLS, CDR2 YYNGEE. The trim removed 4 bases at V and 0 bases at J, leaving 2 bases unmatched. The chain's CDR3 is CASSTSGTSTDTQYF. DNA for the CDR3: TGTGCCAGCAGCACTAGCGGGACGAGCACAGATACGCAGTATTTT.